These 15 T cell receptor beta chains were sequenced from one sample in a study of T cells in Graves' hyperthyroidism and ophthalmopathy. Amplification targeted TCR beta CDR3 regions from RNA transcripts. HTBI primers drove first-round RT-PCR of the TCR CDR3. TCRdb reanalysed the multiplex PCR reads using MiXCR and keeps one entry per CDR3 protein. The table has under 550,000 distinct CDR3 sequences, 15% to 20% seen once; the top ten hold about 50%. Material for sequencing was blood. Source of these receptors: a middle-aged man with Graves' ophthalmopathy.

This clonotype was seen more than once but under ten times. The gene calls are TRBV30 and TRBJ2-7, with D unresolved. The CDR3 totals 13 residues. The germline V gene encodes CDR1 GTSNPN and CDR2 SVGIG (reference sequence). V lost 1 base, J lost 3 bases, and 10 bases lay in between. CDR3 DNA: TGTGCCTGGAGTGCCCCCTCGCACTACGAGCAGTACTTC. This gives the protein CAWSAPSHYEQYF.

This clonotype has a handful of counts. This sequence joins TRBV6-1 and TRBJ2-7; D is unclear. V shed 7 bases and J shed 4 bases, with 14 bases lying between them. In germline, CDR1 is MNHNS, CDR2 SASEGT. The CDR3 consists of 13 residues. The chain's CDR3 is CASNKAAHYEQYF. The CDR3 DNA reads TGTGCCAGCAATAAGGCTGCGCATTACGAGCAGTACTTC.

This clonotype was counted ten times or more. The junction does not match germline at one end; this may be a read error. The chain has TRBV10-2 and TRBJ2-7, with 11 bases lining up with TRBD2. Germline CDR1 and CDR2: WSHSY and SAAADI. This CDR3 has 15 amino acids. The CDR3 DNA is TGTGCCAGCAGCCCCGGGACTAGCGGAACCTACGAGCAGTACTTC. As protein: CASSPGTSGTYEQYF.

This clonotype was detected many times. The chain joins TRBV18 to TRBJ2-3; D not certain. The germline V and J ends were trimmed by 3 bases and 0 bases, with 10 bases remaining between them. CDR3 size: 15 residues. Germline lookup yields CDR1 KGHSH and CDR2 LQKENI. CDR3 residues: CASSPGSLSTDTQYF. CDR3 sequence (DNA): TGTGCCAGCTCACCCGGCAGCCTTAGCACAGATACGCAGTATTTT. The entire variable domain, with the rest obtained from reference TRBV18 and TRBJ2-3, is as follows: NAGVMQNPRHLVRRRGQEARLRCSPMKGHSHVYWYRQLPEEGLKFMVYLQKENIIDESGMPKERFSAEFPKEGPSILRIQQVVRGDSAAYFCASSPGSLSTDTQYFGPGTRLTVL.

This clonotype was seen only a few times. The V gene is TRBV30, the J gene TRBJ2-7, with TRBD1 as a possible D gene (6 bases). The CDR3 spans 13 residues. V was clipped by 3 bases and J by 7 bases, with 16 bases between them. CDR1 is GTSNPN and CDR2 is SVGIG in the germline V gene (reference sequence). The CDR3 reads CAWSGNREFEQYF. As DNA, the CDR3 is TGTGCCTGGAGCGGAAACAGGGAATTTGAGCAGTACTTC.

This clonotype was counted many times. The rearrangement links TRBV18 to TRBJ1-2, with 10 bases fitting TRBD1. The CDR3 loop spans 14 amino acids. Germline V gives CDR1 KGHSH, CDR2 LQKENI. With V trimmed by 2 bases and J by 8 bases, 5 bases remained unmatched. The CDR3 coding sequence is TGTGCCAGCTCACCAACAGGGACAGGGGAAGGCTACACCTTC. Encoded protein: CASSPTGTGEGYTF. The complete variable domain, with remaining parts taken from reference TRBV18 and TRBJ1-2, reads NAGVMQNPRHLVRRRGQEARLRCSPMKGHSHVYWYRQLPEEGLKFMVYLQKENIIDESGMPKERFSAEFPKEGPSILRIQQVVRGDSAAYFCASSPTGTGEGYTFGSGTRLTVV.

This clonotype was seen at least ten times. The chain is built from TRBV27 and TRBJ1-2; perhaps TRBD1 as D (6 bases). Germline-derived CDR1 and CDR2 are MNHEY and SMNVEV (reference sequence). Trimming stripped 3 bases from V and 4 bases from J, with 21 bases between. This CDR3 is built from 17 residues. This chain's CDR3 is CASSFLSIQGPVYGYTF. CDR3 DNA: TGTGCCAGCAGTTTCCTTTCTATTCAGGGGCCGGTCTATGGCTACACCTTC.

This clonotype was seen ten or more times. The chain employs TRBV2 and TRBJ2-1, with D perhaps matching TRBD2 (5 bases). V gave up 7 bases and J gave up 4 bases, with 11 bases separating them. This CDR3 is built from 13 residues. Germline loops: CDR1 SNHLY, CDR2 FYNNEI. The CDR3: CASKITGYNEQFF. As DNA, the CDR3 is TGTGCCAGCAAGATAACGGGGTACAATGAGCAGTTCTTC.

The chain couples TRBV15 to TRBJ2-5; D may be TRBD2 (6 bases). The V and J ends lost 5 bases and 5 bases respectively, with 18 bases between them. This CDR3 is built from 15 residues. Germline V lookup: CDR1 LNHNV, CDR2 YYDKDF (reference sequence). CDR3 nucleotides: TGTGCCACCAGCCCGAGGGTCGGGGGTGGGGAGACCCAGTACTTC. Its translation is CATSPRVGGGETQYF.

In its sample, this clonotype was seen a few times. The chain combines TRBV9 with TRBJ1-1; possible D gene TRBD1, 6 bases. The CDR3 length is 15 residues. The V end was cut by 7 bases, the J end by 1 base, with 17 bases between. From germline, CDR1 is SGDLS and CDR2 YYNGEE. The DNA for the CDR3 is TGTGCCAGCTCCGGGGGGGGCTACAGGAACACTGAAGCTTTCTTT. It specifies CASSGGGYRNTEAFF.

The chain links TRBV7-9 to TRBJ2-5; 11 bases are a match to TRBD1. The J call could be wrong; TRBJ2-1 is a better fit for the DNA end. This CDR3 has 17 amino acids. Per germline, CDR1 SEHNR and CDR2 FQNEAQ (reference sequence). In DNA, the CDR3 is TGTGCCAGCAGCCCTACTTCAGGGACAGGGGGTAGGGAGACCCAGTTCTTC. It is translated as CASSPTSGTGGRETQFF.

The chain joins TRBV6-6 to TRBJ2-7, with a weak D call TRBD1 (6 bases). Looked up from germline, CDR1 is MNHNY and CDR2 is SVGAGI (reference sequence). The length of the CDR3 is 14 residues. V lost 2 bases and J lost 0, with 8 bases in between. Here the CDR3 DNA reads TGTGCCAGCAGTTACGAGACAGGCTCCTACGAGCAGTACTTC. Its protein is CASSYETGSYEQYF.

A word on this clonotype: This may arise from a read error, as a much more abundant clone is one base away. This chain connects TRBV7-9 to TRBJ2-3, with unresolved D. The V and J ends lost 5 bases and 2 bases respectively, with 11 bases between them. Germline-derived CDR1 and CDR2 are SEHNR and FQNEAQ (reference sequence). The length of the CDR3 is 14 residues. This CDR3 is CASSETGPTDTQYF. CDR3 in DNA: TGTGCCAGCAGCGAAACGGGTCCCACAGATACGCAGTATTTT.

This clonotype was detected many times. This chain joins TRBV7-8 and TRBJ2-7; 10 nucleotides align to TRBD1. Germline V gives CDR1 SGHVS, CDR2 FQNEAQ. V shed 2 bases and J 1 base; nucleotides not matched to a gene: 11. The CDR3 covers 18 residues. The DNA for the CDR3 is TGTGCCAGCAGCTTACCTAGCGGATGGACAGGGGGTTCCTACGAGCAGTACTTC. The encoded protein is CASSLPSGWTGGSYEQYF.

The chain is built from TRBV12-3 or TRBV12-4 and TRBJ1-1; 8 nucleotides match TRBD1. The CDR3 sequence is 15 residues long. The junction had 13 bases not matched to a gene; V was cut back by 5 bases and J by 8 bases. The CDR3 loop is CASSATTGATQEAFF. Written as DNA, the CDR3 is TGTGCCAGCAGTGCGACGACAGGGGCCACACAAGAAGCTTTCTTT.